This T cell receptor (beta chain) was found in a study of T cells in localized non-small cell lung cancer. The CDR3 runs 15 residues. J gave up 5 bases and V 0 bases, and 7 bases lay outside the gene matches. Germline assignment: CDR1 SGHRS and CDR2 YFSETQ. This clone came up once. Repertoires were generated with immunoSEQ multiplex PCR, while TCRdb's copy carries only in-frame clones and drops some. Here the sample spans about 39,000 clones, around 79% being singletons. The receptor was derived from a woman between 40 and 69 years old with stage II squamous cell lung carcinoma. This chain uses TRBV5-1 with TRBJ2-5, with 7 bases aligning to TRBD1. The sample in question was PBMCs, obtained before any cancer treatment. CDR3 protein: CASSLAPQGMETQYF. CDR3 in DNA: TGCGCCAGCAGCTTGGCCCCACAGGGGATGGAGACCCAGTACTTC.